A selection of T cell receptor beta chains follows, all from one sample in a study of blood T cell repertoires in COVID-19. TCRdb's table, derived via immunoSEQ multiplex PCR, lists solely in-frame clones and lacks some. The data contain around 300,000 clones, 89% of them singletons. Sequencing was performed on PBMCs or T cells enriched from blood (not recorded which). These receptors were taken from a woman aged 60-70 years who had recovered from COVID-19. Each CDR3 is given with its conserved first and last residue. The order of the fields is J gene, D gene, clone size, V gene, CDR3 DNA, CDR3 protein. A D gene is named only where the DNA matches it firmly. Clone sizes are given selectively: once, few, many, or a class where the clone is expanded.

>TRBJ2-5|.|.|TRBV5-4
TGTGCCAGCAGCTTGGAGCGAGAGGAGACCCAGTACTTC
CASSLEREETQYF
>TRBJ2-1|.|.|TRBV7-9
TGTGCCAGCAGCCCGCGGGGTGGGGCCTACAATGAGCAGTTCTTC
CASSPRGGAYNEQFF
>TRBJ1-1|.|.|TRBV28
TGTGCCACCGCGGATACTGAAGCTTTCTTT
CATADTEAFF
>TRBJ2-1|.|.|TRBV20-1
TGCAGTGCTGCGGGAAATGAGCAGTTCTTC
CSAAGNEQFF
>TRBJ1-1|.|.|TRBV28
TGTGCCAGCAGTTTAAAGTACAGACTAAAGACTGAAGCTTTCTTT
CASSLKYRLKTEAFF
>TRBJ2-3|TRBD2|.|TRBV5-1
TGCGCCAGCAGCGGGACTAGCGGGTTCAGGGCAGATACGCAGTATTTT
CASSGTSGFRADTQYF
>TRBJ2-3|TRBD2|.|TRBV24-1
TGTGCCACCAGTGATCCTCACGGGATAAAGCGGGGGGGCGGAGAGGGGATAGATACGCAGTATTTT
CATSDPHGIKRGGGEGIDTQYF
>TRBJ2-7|.|.|TRBV18
TGTGCCAGCTCACCAGGTCTAAGCGGTGCCTCCTACGAGCAGTACTTC
CASSPGLSGASYEQYF
>TRBJ1-5|.|once|TRBV27
TGTGCCAGCAGTCCCGGGGGGAATCAGCCCCAGCATTTT
CASSPGGNQPQHF
>TRBJ2-1|.|few|TRBV5-6
TGTGCCAGCAGCTTGGAAGGGACACTTCCCAATGAGCAGTTCTTC
CASSLEGTLPNEQFF
>TRBJ2-7|TRBD2|.|TRBV3-1/TRBV3-2
TGTGCCAGCAGCCGGGCCGCTAGCGGGATAGACGAGCAGTACTTC
CASSRAASGIDEQYF
>TRBJ1-2|TRBD1|.|TRBV9
TGTGCCAGCTCGGTGGGCGGGACAGGGCTCTATGGCTACACCTTC
CASSVGGTGLYGYTF
>TRBJ2-5|TRBD1|.|TRBV5-4
TGTGCCAGCAAGGGACAGGGGGGTGAGACCCAGTACTTC
CASKGQGGETQYF
>TRBJ1-2|.|.|TRBV9
TGTGCCAGCAGCGTAGAGGCAGGAGGAGGGTATGGCTACACCTTC
CASSVEAGGGYGYTF
>TRBJ2-5|TRBD1|.|TRBV6-5
TGTGCCAGCAGTTACCCGACAGGGGCCGGAGAGACCCAGTACTTC
CASSYPTGAGETQYF
>TRBJ2-1|TRBD1|.|TRBV28
TGTGCCAGCAGCTTGACCCCAGGGGGCACAACCTACAATGAGCAGTTCTTC
CASSLTPGGTTYNEQFF
>TRBJ2-1|TRBD2|once|TRBV5-1
TGCGCCAGCAGAATAGCGGGGAGCTACAATGAGCAGTTCTTC
CASRIAGSYNEQFF
>TRBJ1-2|.|once|TRBV11-3
TGTGCCAGCAGCCCTTCAGGGTCCTATGGCTACACCTTC
CASSPSGSYGYTF
>TRBJ1-3|.|.|TRBV10-3
TGTGCCATCAGTGAGACAAGCTCTGGAAACACCATATATTTT
CAISETSSGNTIYF
>TRBJ2-7|.|.|TRBV29-1
TGCAGCGTGTGGTCAGGACAGAGCTCCTACGAGCAGTACTTC
CSVWSGQSSYEQYF
>TRBJ1-2|.|.|TRBV28
TGTGCCAGCAGTTTAGGGGCCGACTATGGCTACACCTTC
CASSLGADYGYTF
>TRBJ2-7|.|.|TRBV7-2
TGTGCCAGCAGCCTTGGACAGTACGAGCAGTACTTC
CASSLGQYEQYF
>TRBJ1-5|.|.|TRBV10-2
TGCGCCAGCAGTGCATTGGAAAGGGGAAGCAATCAGCCCCAGCATTTT
CASSALERGSNQPQHF
>TRBJ2-7|TRBD2|.|TRBV14
TGTGCCAGCAGCCAAGTTAGCGGGAGGGTTTACGAGCAGTACTTC
CASSQVSGRVYEQYF
>TRBJ1-4|.|.|TRBV30
TGTGCCTGGAGTCCTCTCGGGATGGCTAATGAAAAACTGTTTTTT
CAWSPLGMANEKLFF
>TRBJ2-1|.|few|TRBV3-1/TRBV3-2
TGTGCCAGCAGCCAAGTCCTCGACCCCAGGGAGCAGTTCTTC
CASSQVLDPREQFF
>TRBJ1-2|TRBD1|.|TRBV28
TGTGCCAGCACATCAAACAGGGGGCTCGGCTACACCTTC
CASTSNRGLGYTF
>TRBJ2-7|.|.|TRBV4-2
TGTGCCAGCAGCCCACCGGGACAACGGTCCTACGAGCAGTACTTC
CASSPPGQRSYEQYF
>TRBJ2-2|TRBD2|.|TRBV4-1
TGCGCCAGCAGCCACTCTGGGACTAGCGGGGGGCCGAACACCGGGGAGCTGTTTTTT
CASSHSGTSGGPNTGELFF
>TRBJ1-3|TRBD1|.|TRBV12-3/TRBV12-4
TGTGCCAGCAGTTTATTAGGGGGCGAGACCATATATTTT
CASSLLGGETIYF
>TRBJ1-2|.|once|TRBV5-4
TGTGCCAGCAGCTTGGTGGGAGAACACTATGGCTACACCTTC
CASSLVGEHYGYTF
>TRBJ2-2|.|.|TRBV6-1
TGTGCCAGCAGTGAAGGGATAGCGTCGGGCACCGGGGAGCTGTTTTTT
CASSEGIASGTGELFF
>TRBJ2-5|TRBD2|few|TRBV30
TGTGCCTGGAGTGTATTCGCGGCTAGCGGGGGGAAGGAGACCCAGTACTTC
CAWSVFAASGGKETQYF
>TRBJ2-7|TRBD1|.|TRBV5-7
TGTGCCAGCAGCCCGAGGACAGGGAACAATTTTGGAACGGGGGAGCAGTACTTC
CASSPRTGNNFGTGEQYF
>TRBJ1-4|TRBD1|.|TRBV7-2
TGTGCCAGCAGCTTAGCATACAGGGGGCGCGAAAAACTGTTTTTT
CASSLAYRGREKLFF
>TRBJ2-5|TRBD1|.|TRBV10-3
TGTGCCATCAGTGAGTCGACAGGGCGAGAGACCCAGTACTTC
CAISESTGRETQYF
>TRBJ2-3|.|.|TRBV24-1
TGTGCCACCAGTCGTCCAGGAGGTTCAGATACGCAGTATTTT
CATSRPGGSDTQYF
>TRBJ1-4|TRBD1|.|TRBV25-1
TGTGCCAGCAGAAGGACAGGGAACAATGAAAAACTGTTTTTT
CASRRTGNNEKLFF
>TRBJ2-5|.|.|TRBV11-3
TGTGCCAGCAGCTTAGGGGGTACTGTCAGCGGATTACAAGAGACCCAGTACTTC
CASSLGGTVSGLQETQYF
>TRBJ2-7|TRBD1|once|TRBV15
TGTGCCACCAGGGGACAGGGGGCGTTCGAGCAGTACTTC
CATRGQGAFEQYF
>TRBJ2-7|TRBD1|few|TRBV28
TGTGCCAGCAGTTTATCACAGGGGAGACACGAGCAGTACTTC
CASSLSQGRHEQYF
>TRBJ2-3|TRBD2|few|TRBV29-1
TGCAGCGCAGACCAGGGAGGGACTAGCGGGAGTAAGGCAGATACGCAGTATTTT
CSADQGGTSGSKADTQYF
>TRBJ1-1|.|.|TRBV4-1
TGCGCCAGCAGCCAGAGGATCGCCAACACTGAAGCTTTCTTT
CASSQRIANTEAFF
>TRBJ2-7|.|.|TRBV20-1
TGCAGTGCTTATGACTTCTACGAGCAGTACTTC
CSAYDFYEQYF
>TRBJ2-7|.|.|TRBV19
TGTGCCAGTTCTGGGGCCCAACCCTACGAGCAGTACTTC
CASSGAQPYEQYF
>TRBJ1-6|TRBD1|.|TRBV30
TGTGCCTGGAGTGTAGGGACAGGGGTACGGTCACCCCTCCACTTT
CAWSVGTGVRSPLHF
>TRBJ2-7|.|.|TRBV27
TGTGCCAGCAGGCTAAGCGCTGCCGACGAGCAGTACTTC
CASRLSAADEQYF
>TRBJ2-2|TRBD2|.|TRBV24-1
TGTGCCACCAGCCCCCGGGACTATACGAACACCGGGGAGCTGTTTTTT
CATSPRDYTNTGELFF
>TRBJ2-1|.|.|TRBV5-5
TGTGCCAGCAGCATTTCTAGCATTGAGCAGTTCTTC
CASSISSIEQFF